The following is a TCR beta chain sequence with its context. Its cognate antigen has yet to be identified. Nothing much larger sits one base from this clone, and base qualities are not available. A distance of 9 bases separates the germline ends of V and J, which lose 4 bases and 0 bases respectively. The germline V gene (reference sequence) gives CDR1 as MNHEY and CDR2 as SMNVEV. The CDR3 runs 14 residues from the cysteine to the phenylalanine. The only DNA kept is the CDR3, 42 bases in frame from the first base. This sample was taken from a study of OX40 agonist ivuxolimab in advanced cancers. Regarding the complete study: Ivuxolimab, which targeted the costimulatory receptor OX40 (CD134), was an agonistic, fully human IgG2 monoclonal antibody. Intravenous ivuxolimab was administered to patients every 2 weeks at six dose levels: 0.01, 0.1, 0.3, 1.5, 3 and 10 mg/kg. Among the roughly 50 dose-escalation patients, approximately 20 had hepatocellular carcinoma, 15 or so melanoma, 9 renal cell carcinoma and 9 head and neck cancer. A male proportion of 70% to 90% and a mean age of roughly 55 years, ranging from about 20 to 80, were recorded for the dose-escalation cohort. Patients were allowed to have had prior anti-PD-1, anti-PD-L1 or anti-CTLA-4 therapy, and approximately 39% of the dose-escalation patients had been treated with checkpoint inhibitors. Three dose-escalation patients achieved partial responses, one with hepatocellular carcinoma and two with cutaneous melanoma. Peripheral TCRbeta sequencing was intended to test whether TCR sequence diversity was altered and clonal T-cell expansion was caused by ivuxolimab. The paper covers the monotherapy dose-escalation part of the phase I ivuxolimab trial, which included N of about 56 patients.

General conclusions and limits of the study: Clonal expansion of both CD4+ and CD8+ blood T cells was observed from baseline to week 6 at doses 0.1 to 3.0 mg/kg. Low levels of normalized T-cell clonal expansion were also seen in some patients who did not respond. After ivuxolimab, CD8+ T cells had more expanded clones than CD4+ T cells on average. The antigen specificity of the peripheral T cells that underwent clonal expansion was not determined. Partial responders in the 0.1-3.0 mg/kg groups had among the lowest normalized peripheral clonal expansion, especially among CD8+ T cells.

Genomic DNA was extracted from sorted cells for sequencing of the TCRbeta CDR3 region. TCRbeta CDR3 regions were sequenced using the immunoSEQ Assay. This is the immuneACCESS table as TCRdb keeps it, with only in-frame sequences that have V and J called. A part of the clones is gone; compared with another copy, unresolved V genes explain less than half, and the rest is unexplained. The sample data list more than 20,000 clones, and 75% to 85% of these were observed just once. Together, the top ten hold about 30% of the sample. The trial excluded patients who had a history of autoimmune disease or were on systemic immunosuppression. Peripheral blood for TCR sequencing was collected from all dose cohorts at baseline, on cycle 4 day 1, and on cycle 7 day 1. Samples were obtained from an open-label, multicenter, first-in-human phase I dose-escalation trial of ivuxolimab. Adults with locally advanced or metastatic melanoma, renal cell carcinoma, hepatocellular carcinoma or head and neck squamous cell carcinoma were enrolled in the trial. Before TCR sequencing, CD4+ T cells and CD8+ T cells from peripheral blood were sorted into separate populations.

The sequence links TRBV27 to TRBJ1-1, with no confidently assigned D gene. The clonotype originates from an adult with an advanced solid tumor such as melanoma, head and neck, liver or kidney cancer. The material was CD4+ or CD8+ T cells sorted from blood, obtained in a trial of the OX40 agonist ivuxolimab. The CDR3 reads CASSSHALNTEAFF. The nucleotide sequence reads as follows: TGTGCCAGCAGTTCTCATGCCTTGAACACTGAAGCTTTCTTT.